One sample yielded the 17 T cell receptor beta chains listed below, sequenced in a study of beta chain features in type 1 diabetes. The study's findings and limits: People with Type 1 diabetes carried modestly yet significantly shorter TCRB CDR3s in all four CD4+ subsets.

Their antigen targets remain unknown. Expressed TCRB transcripts were sequenced because the isolated RNA had all been reverse transcribed beforehand. Assay: immunoSEQ multiplex PCR; the TCRdb copy retains only in-frame clones and omits some. In the table there are 500,000 to 850,000 clones, 11% to 15% of which are singletons. Sequencing used naive CD4+ T cells from blood. The source is a man aged 18-30 years with type 1 diabetes.

This clone has only a few counts. The chain recombines TRBV4-2 with TRBJ2-2; TRBD2 might be the D (5 bases). V was cut by 1 base and J by 4 bases, with 7 bases left in between. The CDR3 has 14 residues. Looked up from germline, CDR1 is LGHNA and CDR2 is YNFKEQ. The DNA for the CDR3 is TGTGCCAGCAGCCAAGGGCTAGCCACCGGGGAGCTGTTTTTT. The encoded protein is CASSQGLATGELFF.

The chain combines TRBV5-6 with TRBJ1-5; D possibly corresponds to TRBD1 (6 bases). The CDR3 extends over 14 amino acids. Trimming cost V 4 bases and J 5 bases, with 13 bases left between them. In germline, CDR1 is SGHDT, CDR2 YYEEEE. CDR3 coding DNA: TGTGCCAGCAGCCCCCGACAGGCCGATCAGCCCCAGCATTTT. This translates into CASSPRQADQPQHF.

This clone came up a few times. This chain uses TRBV27 with TRBJ2-7, with TRBD1 identical over 8 bases. CDR1 and CDR2 (germline): MNHEY, SMNVEV (reference sequence). There are 14 residues in the CDR3. With 7 bases clipped from V and 7 bases from J, the junction kept 12 bases outside the gene matches. CDR3 sequence: CASMDRVKTREQYF. For the CDR3, the DNA is TGTGCCAGCATGGACAGGGTGAAGACTCGGGAGCAGTACTTC.

The chain uses TRBV28 and TRBJ1-1, with 8 bases aligning to TRBD1. The germline V gene has CDR1 MDHEN and CDR2 SYDVKM. The length of the CDR3 is 14 residues. The J segment lost 7 bases and the V segment lost 2 bases, leaving 6 bases of the junction unmatched. The CDR3 DNA reads as TGTGCCAGCAGTTTACCCCAGGGGGCGGTTGAAGCTTTCTTT. Translated: CASSLPQGAVEAFF.

The chain joins TRBV7-8 to TRBJ2-5; TRBD1 might be the D (6 bases). Looked up from germline, CDR1 is SGHVS and CDR2 is FQNEAQ. CDR3 length equals 14 residues. Trimming took off 5 bases at V and 0 bases at J, with 10 bases between the two ends. The CDR3 coding sequence is TGTGCCAGCAGCCTACAGGGTTACCAAGAGACCCAGTACTTC. Protein sequence: CASSLQGYQETQYF.

This chain uses TRBV7-9 with TRBJ2-5; D ambiguous. From germline, CDR1 is SEHNR and CDR2 FQNEAQ (reference sequence). Trimming shortened V by 1 base and J by 1 base, and 7 bases separated the two germline ends. This CDR3 is 14 amino acids long. CDR3 DNA: TGTGCCAGCAGCTTAGATGGGGTCCAAGAGACCCAGTACTTC. Its protein product is CASSLDGVQETQYF.

The CDR3 DNA follows: TGTGCCACCAGCAGAGATTTTGGACTTAGCGAATACGAGCAGTACTTC. This codes for CATSRDFGLSEYEQYF. The chain recombines TRBV15 with TRBJ2-7, with D possibly matching TRBD2 (5 bases). This CDR3 is built from 16 residues. V lost 0 bases and J lost 4, with 16 bases in between. Germline V gene sequence: CDR1 LNHNV, CDR2 YYDKDF (reference sequence).

This clone was found a few times. The chain joins TRBV7-2 to TRBJ2-7, with a weak D call TRBD1 (6 bases). Germline lookup yields CDR1 SGHTA and CDR2 FQGNSA. V was shortened by 5 bases and J by 3 bases, with 8 bases between the two germline ends. The CDR3 runs 12 residues. The CDR3 DNA reads TGTGCCAGCAGCGCACAGGGCTACGAGCAGTACTTC. It specifies CASSAQGYEQYF. The variable domain in full, completed from reference TRBV7-2 and TRBJ2-7, reads GAGVSQSPSNKVTEKGKDVELRCDPISGHTALYWYRQSLGQGLEFLIYFQGNSAPDKSGLPSDRFSAERTGGSVSTLTIQRTQQEDSAVYLCASSAQGYEQYFGPGTRLTVT.

The J gene is TRBJ1-4, the V gene TRBV19, with D unclear. Per germline, CDR1 LNHDA and CDR2 SQIVND (reference sequence). V lost 4 bases, J lost 8 bases, and 14 bases lay in between. The CDR3 consists of 14 residues. In DNA form, the CDR3 reads TGTGCCAGTAGTAGAAGGACTGAACCGGAAAAACTGTTTTTT. Amino acids: CASSRRTEPEKLFF.

In this sample, this clone turned up a few times. This chain connects TRBV6-1 to TRBJ2-7; 7 bases line up with TRBD2. The CDR3 runs to 15 residues. The V segment lost 8 bases and the J segment 5 bases; nucleotides outside the gene matches: 15. CDR1 and CDR2 (germline): MNHNS, SASEGT. CDR3 in DNA: TGTGCCAGCCATTTTTGGACTAGTTCCCTCAACGAGCAGTACTTC. It specifies CASHFWTSSLNEQYF.

This rearrangement joins TRBV4-3 to TRBJ1-4; D is uncertain. V lost 4 bases and J 2 bases, leaving 8 bases between the germline ends. This CDR3 spans 14 amino acids. Germline-derived CDR1 and CDR2 are LGHNA and YSLEER. The chain's CDR3 is CASSLWRTNEKLFF. The DNA of the CDR3 is TGCGCCAGCAGCCTGTGGAGGACTAATGAAAAACTGTTTTTT.

V usage is TRBV25-1 and J usage is TRBJ2-7, with D tentatively TRBD1 (6 bases). CDR1 and CDR2 (germline): MGHDK, SYGVNS. V shed 4 bases and J shed 4 bases, with 14 bases lying between them. The CDR3 extends over 14 amino acids. CDR3 DNA: TGTGCCAGCAGTGGGCACAGGGTGGCGTACGAGCAGTACTTC. This translates into CASSGHRVAYEQYF.

This clone was picked up a small number of times. The rearrangement links TRBV27 to TRBJ1-5, with TRBD1 matching 7 bases. The germline V gene has CDR1 MNHEY and CDR2 SMNVEV (reference sequence). The CDR3 is 15 residues long. The junction had 11 bases not matched to a gene; V was cut back by 5 bases and J by 7 bases. CDR3 coding DNA: TGTGCCAGCAGTCTAAGACAGGGAGCAGGGCAGCCCCAGCATTTT. It codes for CASSLRQGAGQPQHF.

The J gene is TRBJ2-2, the V gene TRBV28; 10 nucleotides align to TRBD1. V shed 4 bases and J 6 bases; nucleotides not matched to a gene: 5. The CDR3 sequence is 15 residues long. Germline values: CDR1 MDHEN, CDR2 SYDVKM. This CDR3 is CASSSPGTGAGELFF. CDR3 nucleotides: TGTGCCAGCAGTTCCCCCGGGACAGGGGCCGGGGAGCTGTTTTTT.

This clone came up a few times. V gene TRBV30 combines with J gene TRBJ2-5; tentatively, D is TRBD2 (6 bases). Germline loops: CDR1 GTSNPN, CDR2 SVGIG (reference sequence). The CDR3 has 15 residues. Trimming removed 3 bases at V and 1 base at J, with 15 bases between. The CDR3 loop is CAWRELGGIQETQYF. In nucleotides, the CDR3 is TGTGCCTGGAGGGAACTGGGCGGGATCCAAGAGACCCAGTACTTC.

J is TRBJ1-5 and V is TRBV2; 7 bases line up with TRBD1. This CDR3 contains 15 residues. The V gene end was trimmed by 6 bases and the J gene end by 5 bases; junction bases not matched to a gene: 10. Looked up from germline, CDR1 is SNHLY and CDR2 is FYNNEI. The CDR3 sequence is CASRYRGTLDQPQHF. The CDR3 DNA is TGTGCCAGCAGGTACAGGGGAACGTTAGATCAGCCCCAGCATTTT.

The V and J genes are TRBV2 and TRBJ1-1, with D perhaps matching TRBD1 (5 bases). Trimming removed 3 bases from V and 1 base from J, with 15 bases in between. This CDR3 region has 16 residues. Germline V gene sequence: CDR1 SNHLY, CDR2 FYNNEI. The CDR3 region is CASSDGLGPENTEAFF. In DNA form, the CDR3 reads TGTGCCAGCAGTGATGGTCTGGGGCCGGAGAACACTGAAGCTTTCTTT.